The 12 T cell receptor beta chains below all came from one sample that was sequenced in a study of blood T cell repertoires in COVID-19. This table comes from immunoSEQ multiplex PCR, and its TCRdb copy is limited to in-frame clones, with some not included. The table has some 290,000 clones, roughly 90% seen once. The material sequenced was peripheral blood. Source of these receptors: a woman aged 30 to 39 with COVID-19, enrolled during active disease.

The gene calls are TRBV5-1 and TRBJ1-2, with D perhaps matching TRBD1 (6 bases). The CDR3 has 12 amino acids. The germline CDR1 and CDR2 sequences are SGHRS and YFSETQ. V lost 7 bases to trimming and J lost 6 bases, with 13 bases between them. The CDR3 sequence: CASAGEGDGYTF. DNA for the CDR3: TGCGCCAGCGCCGGTGAGGGGGATGGCTACACCTTC.

V usage is TRBV19 and J usage is TRBJ2-7; perhaps TRBD2 as D (6 bases). Germline CDR1 is LNHDA and CDR2 is SQIVND (reference sequence). The CDR3 is 14 amino acids. V dropped 4 bases and J dropped 2 bases, with 12 bases sitting between them. CDR3 nucleotides: TGTGCCAGTAGTACCCGGGACTCTCCCTACGAGCAGTACTTC. It yields the protein CASSTRDSPYEQYF. Filled out from reference TRBV19 and TRBJ2-7, the complete variable domain reads DGGITQSPKYLFRKEGQNVTLSCEQNLNHDAMYWYRQDPGQGLRLIYYSQIVNDFQKGDIAEGYSVSREKKESFPLTVTSAQKNPTAFYLCASSTRDSPYEQYFGPGTRLTVT.

The rearrangement uses TRBV7-2 and TRBJ2-1, with D perhaps TRBD2 (5 bases). The V end was cut by 1 base, the J end by 0 bases, with 10 bases between. Per germline, CDR1 SGHTA and CDR2 FQGNSA. CDR3 length equals 16 residues. The CDR3 region is CASSLEGRGSYNEQFF. CDR3 sequence (DNA): TGTGCCAGCAGCTTAGAGGGTCGGGGCTCCTACAATGAGCAGTTCTTC.

The V gene is TRBV6-1, the J gene TRBJ1-1; D remains unclear. CDR3 size: 16 residues. CDR1 and CDR2 (germline): MNHNS, SASEGT. V shed 4 bases and J shed 0 bases, with 15 bases lying between them. CDR3 sequence (DNA): TGTGCCAGCAGTGTGAGTGACACCACCTTGAACACTGAAGCTTTCTTT. This encodes CASSVSDTTLNTEAFF.

J is TRBJ1-1 and V is TRBV5-1; tentative D call: TRBD1 (5 bases). The germline CDR1 and CDR2 sequences are SGHRS and YFSETQ. This CDR3 contains 15 residues. The V gene lost 0 bases and the J gene lost 7 bases, with 16 bases spanning the gap. The chain's CDR3 is CASSLGGREGNEAFF. The CDR3 DNA reads TGCGCCAGCAGCTTGGGGGGACGGGAGGGTAATGAAGCTTTCTTT. Full variable domain (outside the CDR3, taken from reference TRBV5-1 and TRBJ1-1): KAGVTQTPRYLIKTRGQQVTLSCSPISGHRSVSWYQQTPGQGLQFLFEYFSETQRNKGNFPGRFSGRQFSNSRSEMNVSTLELGDSALYLCASSLGGREGNEAFFGQGTRLTVV.

The chain links TRBV2 to TRBJ1-2, with 7 bases that match TRBD1. The CDR3 consists of 11 residues. Germline V gives CDR1 SNHLY, CDR2 FYNNEI. Losses at the gene ends were 4 bases for V and 8 bases for J; bases not matched to a gene: 1. The CDR3 here is CASSARGGYTF. For the CDR3, the DNA is TGTGCCAGCAGTGCCAGGGGGGGCTACACCTTC.

The chain has TRBV27 and TRBJ2-3; D remains unclear. The length of the CDR3 is 15 residues. Per the germline V gene, CDR1 is MNHEY and CDR2 is SMNVEV (reference sequence). Trimming stripped 6 bases from V and 2 bases from J, with 15 bases between. CDR3 loop: CASSILGTYTDTQYF. CDR3 sequence (DNA): TGTGCCAGCAGCATCCTAGGTACTTACACAGATACGCAGTATTTT.

The J gene is TRBJ1-2, the V gene TRBV6-5; D might be TRBD1 (5 bases). The germline V gene encodes CDR1 MNHEY and CDR2 SVGAGI. V lost 5 bases to trimming and J lost 3 bases, with 13 bases between them. The length of the CDR3 is 14 residues. This chain's CDR3 is CASSPRDSYYGYTF. The CDR3, as DNA: TGTGCCAGCAGTCCACGGGACTCCTACTATGGCTACACCTTC.

V gene TRBV27 combines with J gene TRBJ2-4, with D perhaps TRBD1 (6 bases). The CDR3 extends over 21 amino acids. Germline CDR1 reads MNHEY; CDR2 reads SMNVEV (reference sequence). V dropped 0 bases and J dropped 0 bases, with 24 bases sitting between them. The CDR3 loop is CASSLSGGPGRQVGAKNIQYF. The CDR3 DNA sequence: TGTGCCAGCAGTTTATCTGGCGGGCCCGGACGACAGGTTGGAGCCAAAAACATTCAGTACTTC.

The rearrangement links TRBV9 to TRBJ1-3; the D is unclear. V gave up 0 bases and J gave up 2 bases, with 6 bases separating them. Germline loops: CDR1 SGDLS, CDR2 YYNGEE. The CDR3 length is 14 residues. This chain's CDR3 is CASSVGAAGNTIYF. In DNA, the CDR3 is TGTGCCAGCAGCGTAGGGGCAGCTGGAAACACCATATATTTT.

The rearrangement uses TRBV5-1 and TRBJ2-1; possible D gene TRBD2, 10 bases. V dropped 3 bases and J dropped 6 bases, with 22 bases sitting between them. Germline V lookup: CDR1 SGHRS, CDR2 YFSETQ. This CDR3 is built from 17 residues. As DNA, the CDR3 is TGCGCCAGCAGCTGGACAGGGGCTAGCGGGAGTGGCAATGAGCAGTTCTTC. Its translation: CASSWTGASGSGNEQFF.

V usage is TRBV3-1 (or the pseudogene TRBV3-2) and J usage is TRBJ1-3, with TRBD1 matching 8 bases. Germline V gene data show CDR1 as LGHDT and CDR2 as YNNKEL (reference sequence). The ends lost 4 bases at V and 4 bases at J; junction bases unmatched: 6. This CDR3 has 15 residues. The DNA for the CDR3 is TGTGCCAGCAGCCGGGGACAGGCTGGGGGAAACACCATATATTTT. Its protein is CASSRGQAGGNTIYF.